This T cell receptor (beta chain) appears in the sequencing data of a study of radiation and T cells in renal cell carcinoma. Study-level background: Nephrectomy followed 15 Gy stereotactic body radiation by 4 weeks. Findings of the study overall: Pretreatment tumor biopsies were lacking, so baseline clonotypes are unknown. From baseline, blood top tumor clonotypes peaked at 2 weeks post-radiation.

Here immunoSEQ multiplex PCR was the method, and the copy in TCRdb shows in-frame clones only, minus some. This sample has approximately 150,000 clones; over 65% occur once, and the top ten carry 20% to 25%. Concerning this clone: The target antigen is unknown.

The length of the CDR3 is 14 residues. V gave up 2 bases and J gave up 0 bases, with 5 bases separating them. The germline CDR1 and CDR2 sequences are MNHEY and SVGAGI. Noted time point: baseline pretreatment blood. Treatment of the sample: 15 Gy SBRT to primary tumor, nephrectomy 4 weeks later. Serial blood draws occurred at baseline and 2 and 4 weeks post-SBRT. The sequenced sample was blood, obtained from a patient whose treatment included radiotherapy and nephrectomy. The clonotype originates from a woman between 50 and 59 years old with renal cell carcinoma. The J gene is TRBJ2-4, the V gene TRBV6-5; the D is unclear. The CDR3 DNA reads as TGTGCCAGCAGTTACAACGGAGCCAAAAACATTCAGTACTTC. This encodes CASSYNGAKNIQYF.